The 30 T cell receptor beta chains below all came from one sample that was sequenced in a study of beta chain features in type 1 diabetes. Sequencing targeted expressed TCRB transcripts, as all isolated RNA had been reverse transcribed. Assay: immunoSEQ multiplex PCR; the TCRdb copy retains only in-frame clones and omits some. The sample shows 600,000 or so clones, around 12% of them seen only once. Whole-study findings and limits: In all four CD4+ subsets, TCRB CDR3 length was significantly, moderately reduced in type 1 diabetes.

For these receptors, no antigen is known. Source material: naive CD4+ T cells from blood. These receptor sequences come from a man younger than 40 with type 1 diabetes.

This clone was seen more than once but under ten times. DNA for the CDR3: TGTGCCAGCACCAAGGTGGGTTCGAACACTGAAGCTTTCTTT. Translated: CASTKVGSNTEAFF. The chain joins TRBV6-1 to TRBJ1-1, with D hard to call. CDR1 is MNHNS, CDR2 SASEGT, per germline. V lost 7 bases and J 1 base, leaving 13 bases between the germline ends. The CDR3 is made up of 14 amino acids.

The chain carries TRBV6-5 and TRBJ2-2; TRBD1 matches at 7 bases. The J segment lost 1 base and the V segment lost 8 bases, leaving 4 bases of the junction unmatched. This CDR3 is built from 14 residues. CDR1 MNHEY and CDR2 SVGAGI come from the germline V gene. The CDR3: CASGGQMNTGELFF. Written as DNA, the CDR3 is TGTGCCAGCGGGGGACAGATGAACACCGGGGAGCTGTTTTTT.

The chain joins TRBV4-3 to TRBJ1-6; D perhaps matches TRBD1 (5 bases). Germline V lookup: CDR1 LGHNA, CDR2 YSLEER. The CDR3 spans 14 residues. Trimming stripped 5 bases from V and 7 bases from J, with 12 bases between. The CDR3 is CASSGPGRNSPLHF. CDR3 in DNA: TGCGCCAGCAGCGGACCGGGACGGAATTCACCCCTCCACTTT.

This clone showed up just a few times. CDR3 in amino acids: CASSTSGGVGYEQFF. DNA of the CDR3: TGTGCCAGCTCCACTAGCGGGGGCGTCGGGTATGAGCAGTTCTTC. The chain employs TRBV13 and TRBJ2-1, with 11 bases aligning to TRBD2. Looked up from germline, CDR1 is PRHDT and CDR2 is FYEKMQ (reference sequence). After removal of 8 bases from V and 8 bases from J, the junction contained 11 bases not matched to a gene. The CDR3 length is 15 residues.

This sequence joins TRBV2 and TRBJ1-5, with D possibly matching TRBD1 (5 bases). Germline V gene data show CDR1 as SNHLY and CDR2 as FYNNEI. The CDR3 covers 16 residues. V lost 4 bases to trimming and J lost 2 bases, with 15 bases between them. The CDR3 DNA is TGTGCCAGCAGTGGCCGAGGAGGGGCAGGCAATCAGCCCCAGCATTTT. It codes for CASSGRGGAGNQPQHF.

This clone was seen a handful of times. The chain recombines TRBV7-8 with TRBJ2-5, with 7 positions matching TRBD1. This CDR3 has 15 amino acids. J gave up 2 bases and V 5 bases, and 8 bases lay outside the gene matches. Germline V gene lookup returns CDR1 SGHVS and CDR2 FQNEAQ. The CDR3 spells CASSTYRDRQETQYF. CDR3 coding DNA: TGTGCCAGCAGCACTTACCGGGACAGACAAGAGACCCAGTACTTC.

This clone has more than one count but fewer than ten. The rearrangement links TRBV28 to TRBJ1-2; D is unresolved. CDR3 length: 13 amino acids. The V gene lost 2 bases and the J gene lost 5 bases, with 9 bases spanning the gap. Germline V gives CDR1 MDHEN, CDR2 SYDVKM. This CDR3 is CASSLQPHYGYTF. CDR3 nucleotides: TGTGCCAGCAGTTTACAGCCCCATTATGGCTACACCTTC.

The chain links TRBV19 to TRBJ2-5; D is possibly TRBD1 or TRBD2 (5 bases each). CDR3 length equals 13 residues. Trimming removed 7 bases from V and 2 bases from J, with 11 bases in between. CDR1 and CDR2 from the germline V gene are LNHDA and SQIVND (reference sequence). Written as DNA, the CDR3 is TGTGCCAGTAATCGGGGCAGGCAAGAGACCCAGTACTTC. Protein product: CASNRGRQETQYF. Full variable domain (outside the CDR3, taken from reference TRBV19 and TRBJ2-5): DGGITQSPKYLFRKEGQNVTLSCEQNLNHDAMYWYRQDPGQGLRLIYYSQIVNDFQKGDIAEGYSVSREKKESFPLTVTSAQKNPTAFYLCASNRGRQETQYFGPGTRLLVL.

In regard to this clone: At one boundary the junction diverges from the germline segment, which might be a read error. J is TRBJ1-2 and V is TRBV7-2; unclear D gene. In germline, CDR1 is SGHTA, CDR2 FQGNSA. The CDR3 is 10 amino acids. For the CDR3, the DNA is TGTGCCAGCAGCCACCTAGCGATCCTCTTC. Its protein is CASSHLAILF.

This clone occurred a few times. The chain links TRBV28 to TRBJ2-7; TRBD1 matches at 7 bases. Germline CDR1 reads MDHEN; CDR2 reads SYDVKM. The CDR3 runs to 14 residues. V was clipped by 7 bases and J by 2 bases; unmatched bases: 8. The CDR3 spells CASTRDSGTYEQYF. DNA for the CDR3: TGTGCCAGCACCAGGGACAGTGGGACCTACGAGCAGTACTTC.

The V call is TRBV29-1, the J call TRBJ1-5; D remains ambiguous. With 4 bases removed from V and 4 bases from J, the gap between germline ends came to 11 bases. This CDR3 is 13 amino acids long. Looked up from germline, CDR1 is SQVTM and CDR2 is ANQGSEA. The CDR3 sequence is CSVGKGGNQPQHF. The CDR3 DNA sequence: TGCAGCGTTGGAAAGGGTGGGAATCAGCCCCAGCATTTT.

This clone showed up just a few times. The genes are TRBV28 and TRBJ2-7; 11 bases align to TRBD2. CDR3 length equals 16 residues. Germline-derived CDR1 and CDR2 are MDHEN and SYDVKM. J lost 1 base, V lost 4 bases, and 6 bases had no gene match. The DNA for the CDR3 is TGTGCCAGCAGTTCCGGAGGGACTAGCGGATCCTACGAGCAGTACTTC. It yields the protein CASSSGGTSGSYEQYF.

The chain has TRBV7-8 and TRBJ1-3; D gene uncertain. Trimming stripped 0 bases from V and 0 bases from J, with 6 bases between. Germline CDR1 and CDR2: SGHVS and FQNEAQ. This CDR3 has 15 residues. The CDR3 region is CASSLAANSGNTIYF. In nucleotides, the CDR3 is TGTGCCAGCAGCTTAGCGGCAAACTCTGGAAACACCATATATTTT.

This clone has a handful of counts. V and J are TRBV5-1 and TRBJ2-7; D may be TRBD1 (5 bases). V shed 4 bases and J shed 3 bases, with 20 bases lying between them. From germline, CDR1 is SGHRS and CDR2 YFSETQ. The CDR3 is 16 residues long. The CDR3 reads CASSPGMGRAYYEQYF. The CDR3 bases are TGCGCCAGCAGCCCCGGTATGGGCAGGGCCTACTACGAGCAGTACTTC.

The chain employs TRBV30 and TRBJ1-4; 10 nucleotides match TRBD1. V trimming: 0 bases; J trimming: 7 bases; junction bases outside the gene matches: 5. The CDR3 spans 15 residues. The V gene's germline CDR1 is GTSNPN and CDR2 SVGIG (reference sequence). The CDR3 loop is CAWSVRDRGLEKLFF. Here the CDR3 DNA reads TGTGCCTGGAGTGTTCGAGACAGGGGGCTTGAAAAACTGTTTTTT.

The V and J genes are TRBV5-1 and TRBJ1-1, with 7 positions matching TRBD1. CDR1 is SGHRS, CDR2 YFSETQ, per germline. Losses at the gene ends were 2 bases for V and 5 bases for J; bases not matched to a gene: 6. The CDR3 is 14 amino acids. CDR3 nucleotides: TGCGCCAGCAGCTTTGATGCACAGGGGACTGAAGCTTTCTTT. This translates into CASSFDAQGTEAFF.

The chain employs TRBV27 and TRBJ1-2, with a tentative D call TRBD1 (6 bases). V lost 5 bases to trimming and J lost 7 bases, with 14 bases between them. In germline, CDR1 is MNHEY, CDR2 SMNVEV (reference sequence). This CDR3 has 13 residues. The CDR3: CASSRYRAGGYTF. In DNA form, the CDR3 reads TGTGCCAGCAGTCGCTACAGGGCTGGTGGCTACACCTTC.

This clone occurred a few times. V usage is TRBV7-2 and J usage is TRBJ2-7; 10 bases fit TRBD1. The germline V gene encodes CDR1 SGHTA and CDR2 FQGNSA. The CDR3 totals 15 residues. V shed 5 bases and J 5 bases; nucleotides not matched to a gene: 9. The CDR3 sequence is CASSTYGTGVDEQYF. In nucleotides, the CDR3 is TGTGCCAGCAGCACTTACGGGACAGGGGTAGACGAGCAGTACTTC.

This clone was detected only a few times. This chain connects TRBV5-1 to TRBJ2-1; 7 bases align to TRBD1. Germline lookup yields CDR1 SGHRS and CDR2 YFSETQ. This CDR3 region has 14 residues. V shed 1 base and J 5 bases; nucleotides not matched to a gene: 3. The CDR3 nucleotides read TGCGCCAGCAGCTTGTTTGACAGGGACAATGAGCAGTTCTTC. It specifies CASSLFDRDNEQFF.

V gene TRBV11-2 combines with J gene TRBJ2-3; 7 nucleotides agree with TRBD1. The CDR3 length is 16 residues. Germline-derived CDR1 and CDR2 are SGHAT and FQNNGV. Trimming removed 1 base from V and 6 bases from J; junction bases left unmatched: 10. The CDR3 loop reads CASSLGTGAWSDTQYF. CDR3 nucleotides: TGTGCCAGCAGCTTAGGGACAGGAGCTTGGTCCGATACGCAGTATTTT.

The rearrangement joins TRBV7-2 to TRBJ2-5; possible D gene TRBD1, 7 bases. This CDR3 has 13 residues. CDR1 and CDR2 (germline): SGHTA, FQGNSA. Trimming left V 7 bases short and J 4 bases short, with 13 bases between. The CDR3: CASTPGGLETQYF. The DNA of the CDR3 is TGTGCCAGCACCCCAGGGGGGCTAGAGACCCAGTACTTC.

The chain joins TRBV5-1 to TRBJ1-6; D possibly corresponds to TRBD1 (5 bases). Germline CDR1 SGHRS, CDR2 YFSETQ. V lost 0 bases, J lost 9 bases, and 10 bases lay in between. The CDR3 loop spans 14 amino acids. The CDR3 spells CASSLGNGASPLHF. As DNA, the CDR3 is TGCGCCAGCAGCTTGGGGAATGGGGCTTCACCCCTCCACTTT.

CDR3: CASSVGVTEGSPLHF. CDR3 nucleotides: TGTGCCAGCAGCGTAGGAGTGACAGAGGGTTCACCCCTCCACTTT. The chain employs TRBV9 and TRBJ1-6; possibly TRBD1 for D (5 bases). The ends were cut back, 0 bases at V and 9 bases at J, with 13 bases in the middle. CDR3 length equals 15 residues. The germline V gene has CDR1 SGDLS and CDR2 YYNGEE.

V usage is TRBV5-4 and J usage is TRBJ2-7, with 9 bases identical to TRBD2. Germline-derived CDR1 and CDR2 are SGHNT and YYREEE (reference sequence). The V and J ends lost 0 bases and 3 bases, in that order; junction bases with no gene match: 4. The CDR3 sequence is 15 residues long. CDR3 loop: CASSLEPSGVYEQYF. In DNA form, the CDR3 reads TGTGCCAGCAGCTTGGAACCTAGCGGGGTCTACGAGCAGTACTTC.

This chain links TRBV7-2 with TRBJ2-2, with D perhaps TRBD1 (5 bases). The germline CDR1 and CDR2 sequences are SGHTA and FQGNSA. The V and J ends lost 7 bases and 8 bases respectively, with 17 bases between them. This CDR3 comprises 14 residues. In DNA, the CDR3 is TGTGCCAGCATGATGGAACAGGCTTATGGGGAGCTGTTTTTT. Protein: CASMMEQAYGELFF.

Concerning this clone itself: Additional DNA sequences in this sample encode the identical CDR3. V and J are TRBV6-5 and TRBJ2-5, with D hard to call. The CDR3 is 11 amino acids. Looked up from germline, CDR1 is MNHEY and CDR2 is SVGAGI. Trimming shortened V by 6 bases and J by 0 bases, and 2 bases separated the two germline ends. CDR3: CASSNQETQYF. In nucleotides, the CDR3 is TGTGCCAGCAGCAACCAAGAGACCCAGTACTTC.

Only a few counts were recorded for this clone. V and J are TRBV5-1 and TRBJ2-5, with 8 positions matching TRBD2. CDR1 SGHRS and CDR2 YFSETQ come from the germline V gene. V was pared by 4 bases and J by 4 bases, with 9 bases of the junction left unmatched. This CDR3 spans 15 amino acids. The CDR3 DNA reads as TGCGCCAGCAGCGGTAGCGGGGTGGAGGGAGAGACCCAGTACTTC. It encodes CASSGSGVEGETQYF.

The chain's CDR3 is CASSLDGYPNEKLFF. CDR3 DNA: TGTGCCAGCAGCTTAGACGGGTATCCGAATGAAAAACTGTTTTTT. The chain links TRBV7-2 to TRBJ1-4; unclear D gene. CDR3 length: 15 residues. CDR1 and CDR2 from the germline V gene are SGHTA and FQGNSA. V lost 1 base, J lost 5 bases, and 11 bases lay in between.

This clone has just a few counts. CDR3 sequence reads: CASRAGTGSAQFF. The CDR3 DNA reads TGTGCCAGCAGAGCAGGGACGGGGTCGGCGCAGTTCTTC. The genes are TRBV2 and TRBJ2-1; D is perhaps TRBD1 or TRBD2 (5 bases each). With 6 bases removed from V and 12 bases from J, the gap between germline ends came to 18 bases. Germline CDR1 reads SNHLY; CDR2 reads FYNNEI. The CDR3 contains 13 residues.

The CDR3 reads CASSVGADSPLHF. The CDR3 coding sequence is TGCGCCAGCAGCGTTGGGGCTGATTCACCCCTCCACTTT. The chain couples TRBV5-1 to TRBJ1-6; TRBD1 is a possible D gene (5 bases). Between the trimmed V and J ends, which lost 4 bases and 8 bases, there was a span of 10 bases. Germline loops: CDR1 SGHRS, CDR2 YFSETQ. This CDR3 region has 13 residues.